This T cell receptor (beta chain) originates from a study of blood T cell repertoires in COVID-19. Study-level information: From the United States, Italy and Spain came samples of acute and convalescent COVID-19.

The germline CDR1 and CDR2 sequences are SNHLY and FYNNEI. Unmatched junction bases numbered 3, after V lost 6 bases and J lost 3 bases. The CDR3 extends over 13 amino acids. TCRdb's copy holds only in-frame clones and misses some; the assay was immunoSEQ multiplex PCR. The table has about 200,000 clones, 80% to 85% seen once; the top ten hold roughly 6.9%. Enrolled through a virtual design, the participants were between roughly 18 and 90 years of age and came from around 25 US areas. Cohort assignment relied on participant-reported clinical history. This clonotype was sampled from a middle-aged man who had recovered from COVID-19. This rearrangement joins TRBV2 to TRBJ2-7; 9 bases map to TRBD1. Source material: PBMCs or T cells enriched from blood (not recorded which). The CDR3 here is CASRETGGYEQYF. DNA for the CDR3: TGTGCCAGCAGGGAGACAGGGGGCTACGAGCAGTACTTC. The complete variable domain, with remaining parts taken from reference TRBV2 and TRBJ2-7, reads EPEVTQTPSHQVTQMGQEVILRCVPISNHLYFYWYRQILGQKVEFLVSFYNNEISEKSEIFDDQFSVERPDGSNFTLKIRSTKLEDSAMYFCASRETGGYEQYFGPGTRLTVT.